These 5 T cell receptor beta chains originate from one sample sequenced in a study of OX40 agonist ivuxolimab in advanced cancers. Sequencing was performed with immunoSEQ multiplex PCR; in TCRdb, only in-frame clones are kept and a portion is missing. The repertoire holds around 79,000 clones, with almost 90% as singletons. Sample: CD4+ or CD8+ T cells sorted from blood, taken in a trial of the OX40 agonist ivuxolimab. The origin of the receptors is an adult with an advanced solid tumor such as melanoma, head and neck, liver or kidney cancer.

This clone was seen a handful of times. This rearrangement joins TRBV19 to TRBJ1-2; D call uncertain. Germline V gene sequence: CDR1 LNHDA, CDR2 SQIVND (reference sequence). This CDR3 contains 14 residues. V lost 7 bases and J lost 5, with 17 bases in between. CDR3: CASNPQAMGYGYTF. The CDR3 DNA is TGTGCCAGTAATCCCCAGGCGATGGGATATGGCTACACCTTC.

The chain uses TRBV6-5 and TRBJ1-1; a possible D gene is TRBD1 (6 bases). The CDR3 covers 15 residues. Trimming took 5 bases from V and 0 from J, leaving 13 bases between them. The V gene's germline CDR1 is MNHEY and CDR2 SVGAGI. CDR3 sequence reads: CASSPRTALNTEAFF. The CDR3, as DNA: TGTGCCAGCAGTCCCCGGACAGCCCTGAACACTGAAGCTTTCTTT.

J is TRBJ2-3 and V is TRBV5-1; the match to TRBD1 covers 7 bases. CDR3 length: 16 residues. Germline V lookup: CDR1 SGHRS, CDR2 YFSETQ. J gave up 1 base and V 5 bases, and 10 bases lay outside the gene matches. The CDR3 reads CASRSGGTEGTDTQYF. The CDR3 DNA sequence: TGCGCCAGCAGGTCCGGTGGGACAGAAGGCACAGATACGCAGTATTTT.

The chain is built from TRBV19 and TRBJ1-1, with 9 bases lining up with TRBD1. V lost 5 bases and J lost 1; bases outside the gene matches: 5. There are 15 residues in the CDR3. Germline V gene sequence: CDR1 LNHDA, CDR2 SQIVND (reference sequence). In DNA, the CDR3 is TGTGCCAGTAGTCCAGGGACAGGGAGGAACACTGAAGCTTTCTTT. It translates to CASSPGTGRNTEAFF. Full variable domain (outside the CDR3, taken from reference TRBV19 and TRBJ1-1): DGGITQSPKYLFRKEGQNVTLSCEQNLNHDAMYWYRQDPGQGLRLIYYSQIVNDFQKGDIAEGYSVSREKKESFPLTVTSAQKNPTAFYLCASSPGTGRNTEAFFGQGTRLTVV.

V is TRBV7-2 and J is TRBJ1-2; D unresolved. The CDR3 is 13 amino acids. V dropped 0 bases and J dropped 0 bases, with 2 bases sitting between them. Germline-derived CDR1 and CDR2 are SGHTA and FQGNSA. The CDR3 DNA reads as TGTGCCAGCAGCTTAGCGTCTAACTATGGCTACACCTTC. Its protein is CASSLASNYGYTF.